Reported below is one TCR beta chain. The CDR3 runs 14 residues. Trimming stripped 6 bases from V and 5 bases from J, with 13 bases between. The germline V gene has CDR1 MNHNS and CDR2 SASEGT. This sample is drawn from a study of OX40 agonist ivuxolimab in advanced cancers. Only in-frame clones appear in the TCRdb table, and some are missing; sequencing was by immunoSEQ multiplex PCR. This table holds 85,000 to 95,000 clones, 89% found once. The input for sequencing was CD4+ or CD8+ T cells sorted from blood, taken in a trial of the OX40 agonist ivuxolimab. The genes are TRBV6-1 and TRBJ2-2, with D possibly TRBD2 on 6 matching bases. The TCR originated in an adult with an advanced solid tumor such as melanoma, head and neck, liver or kidney cancer. The CDR3 DNA sequence: TGTGCCAGCAGGGACCTCCGGGGGACCGGGGAGCTGTTTTTT. It translates to CASRDLRGTGELFF.